Included here is one T cell receptor beta chain sequence, with context. The sample is drawn from a study of blood T cell repertoires in COVID-19. Study-wide context: Samples taken during acute and convalescent COVID-19 were collected in the United States, Italy and Spain.

Donors of Cohort 3 who recovered were those that had two negative PCRs, clearance, or symptom resolution. In the authors' workflow: For nucleated cells, counts were estimated from reference gene primer amplification. Data came from immunoSEQ multiplex PCR; TCRdb stores just in-frame clones and leaves some out. V, J and clone size derive from that table, while D and trimming were established from the DNA sequence. Of fewer than 200,000 clones in the sample, 70% to 90% are singletons; the top ten hold about 4.6%. Germline CDR1 reads SGHTA; CDR2 reads FQGNSA. The CDR3 spans 15 residues. V was trimmed by 3 bases and J by 4 bases, leaving 15 bases between them.

V gene TRBV7-2 combines with J gene TRBJ1-2; weak D call: TRBD1 (5 bases). The origin of this receptor is a woman aged 45 to 65 who had recovered from COVID-19. Sample: PBMCs or T cells enriched from blood (not recorded which). CDR3 sequence: CASSLGGNRLYGYTF. The CDR3 nucleotides read TGTGCCAGCAGCTTGGGGGGGAATAGGCTCTATGGCTACACCTTC.